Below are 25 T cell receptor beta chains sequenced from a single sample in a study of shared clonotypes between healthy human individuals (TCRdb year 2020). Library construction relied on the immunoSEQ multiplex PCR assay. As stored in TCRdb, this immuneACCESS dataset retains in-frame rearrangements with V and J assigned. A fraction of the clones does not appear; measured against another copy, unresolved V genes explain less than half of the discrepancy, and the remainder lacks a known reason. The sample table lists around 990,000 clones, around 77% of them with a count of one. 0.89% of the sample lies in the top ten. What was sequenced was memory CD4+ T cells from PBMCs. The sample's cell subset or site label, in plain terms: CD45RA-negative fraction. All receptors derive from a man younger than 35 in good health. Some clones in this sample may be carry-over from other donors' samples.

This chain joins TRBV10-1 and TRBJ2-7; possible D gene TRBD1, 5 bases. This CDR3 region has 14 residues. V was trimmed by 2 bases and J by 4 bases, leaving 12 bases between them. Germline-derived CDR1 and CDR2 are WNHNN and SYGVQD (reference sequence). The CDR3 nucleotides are TGCGCCAGCAGTGAGAAACGGACAAATTACGAGCAGTACTTC. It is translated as CASSEKRTNYEQYF.

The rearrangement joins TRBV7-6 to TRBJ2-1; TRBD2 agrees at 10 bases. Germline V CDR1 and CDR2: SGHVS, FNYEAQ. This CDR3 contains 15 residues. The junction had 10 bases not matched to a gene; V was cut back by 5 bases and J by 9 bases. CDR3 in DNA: TGTGCCAGCAGCCCAACAGCGGGAGGGGTGGTTGAGCAGTTCTTC. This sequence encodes CASSPTAGGVVEQFF.

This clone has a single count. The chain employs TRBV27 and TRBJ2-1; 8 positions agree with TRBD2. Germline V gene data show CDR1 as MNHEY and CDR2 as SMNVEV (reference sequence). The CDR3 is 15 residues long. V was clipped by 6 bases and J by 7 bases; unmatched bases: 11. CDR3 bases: TGTGCCAGCAGCGGAACAAGCGGGAGTAGAAATGAGCAGTTCTTC. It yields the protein CASSGTSGSRNEQFF.

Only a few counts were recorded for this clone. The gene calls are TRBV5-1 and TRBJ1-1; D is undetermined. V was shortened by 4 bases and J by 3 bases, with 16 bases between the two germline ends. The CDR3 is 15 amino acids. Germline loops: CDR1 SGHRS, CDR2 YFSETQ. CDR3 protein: CASSPQRRGDTEAFF. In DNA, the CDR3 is TGCGCCAGCAGCCCCCAACGGCGCGGGGACACTGAAGCTTTCTTT.

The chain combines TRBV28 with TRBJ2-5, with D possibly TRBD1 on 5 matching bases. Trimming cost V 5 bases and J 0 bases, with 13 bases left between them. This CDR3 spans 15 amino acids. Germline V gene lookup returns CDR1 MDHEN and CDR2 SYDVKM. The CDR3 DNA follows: TGTGCCAGCAGTCCGGCTGGGGCAGACCAAGAGACCCAGTACTTC. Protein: CASSPAGADQETQYF.

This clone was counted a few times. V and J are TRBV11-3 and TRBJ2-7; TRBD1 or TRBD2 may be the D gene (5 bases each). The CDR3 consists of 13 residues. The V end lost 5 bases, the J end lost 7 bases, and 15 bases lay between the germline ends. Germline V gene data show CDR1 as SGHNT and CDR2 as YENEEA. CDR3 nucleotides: TGTGCCAGCAGCCTTACCATTGGGGGAGAGCAGTACTTC. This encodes CASSLTIGGEQYF.

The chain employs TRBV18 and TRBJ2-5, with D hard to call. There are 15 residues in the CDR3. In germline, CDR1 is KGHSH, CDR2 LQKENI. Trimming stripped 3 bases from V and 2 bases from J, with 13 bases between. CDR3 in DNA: TGTGCCAGCTCACCGGGATCTGGCGAACAAGAGACCCAGTACTTC. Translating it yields CASSPGSGEQETQYF.

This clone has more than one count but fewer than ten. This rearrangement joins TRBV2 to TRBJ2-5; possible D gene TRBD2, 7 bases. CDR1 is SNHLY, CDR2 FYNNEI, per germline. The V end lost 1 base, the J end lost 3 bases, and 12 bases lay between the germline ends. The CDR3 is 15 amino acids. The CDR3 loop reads CASSEVGGRKETQYF. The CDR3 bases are TGTGCCAGCAGTGAAGTGGGGGGGCGGAAAGAGACCCAGTACTTC.

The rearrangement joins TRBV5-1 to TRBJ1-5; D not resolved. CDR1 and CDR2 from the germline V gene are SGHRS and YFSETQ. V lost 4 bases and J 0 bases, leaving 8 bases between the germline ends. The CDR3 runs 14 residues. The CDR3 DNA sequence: TGCGCCAGCAGCCTCAGTGGTAGCAATCAGCCCCAGCATTTT. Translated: CASSLSGSNQPQHF.

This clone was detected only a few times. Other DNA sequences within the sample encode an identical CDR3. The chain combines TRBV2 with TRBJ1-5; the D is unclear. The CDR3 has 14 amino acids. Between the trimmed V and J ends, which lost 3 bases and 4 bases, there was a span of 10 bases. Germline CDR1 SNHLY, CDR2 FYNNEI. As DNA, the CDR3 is TGTGCCAGCAGTGAGGGCCTGGGAAATCAGCCCCAGCATTTT. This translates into CASSEGLGNQPQHF.

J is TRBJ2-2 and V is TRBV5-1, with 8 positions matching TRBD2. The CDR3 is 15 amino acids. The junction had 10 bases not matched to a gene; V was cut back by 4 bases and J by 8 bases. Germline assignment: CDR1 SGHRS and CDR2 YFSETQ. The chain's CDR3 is CASSPASGSTGELFF. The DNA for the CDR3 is TGCGCCAGCAGCCCCGCTAGCGGGTCGACGGGGGAGCTGTTTTTT.

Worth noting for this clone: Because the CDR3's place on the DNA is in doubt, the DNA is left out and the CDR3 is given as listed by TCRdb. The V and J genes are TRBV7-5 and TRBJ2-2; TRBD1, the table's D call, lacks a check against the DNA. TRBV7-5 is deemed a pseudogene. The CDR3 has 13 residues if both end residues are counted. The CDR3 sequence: CASSSSNTGELFF.

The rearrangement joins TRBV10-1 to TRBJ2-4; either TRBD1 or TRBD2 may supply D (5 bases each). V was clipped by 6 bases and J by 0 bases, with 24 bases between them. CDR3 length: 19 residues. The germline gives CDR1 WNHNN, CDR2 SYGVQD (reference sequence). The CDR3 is CASSPARGAAEIAKNIQYF. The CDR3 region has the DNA TGCGCCAGCAGCCCCGCGAGAGGGGCGGCAGAGATAGCCAAAAACATTCAGTACTTC.

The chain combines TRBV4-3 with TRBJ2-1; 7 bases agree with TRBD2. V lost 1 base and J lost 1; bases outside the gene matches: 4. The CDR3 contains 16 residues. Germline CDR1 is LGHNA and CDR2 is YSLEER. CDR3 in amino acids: CASSQVGRTSYNEQFF. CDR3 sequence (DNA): TGCGCCAGCAGCCAAGTCGGGAGGACTTCCTACAATGAGCAGTTCTTC.

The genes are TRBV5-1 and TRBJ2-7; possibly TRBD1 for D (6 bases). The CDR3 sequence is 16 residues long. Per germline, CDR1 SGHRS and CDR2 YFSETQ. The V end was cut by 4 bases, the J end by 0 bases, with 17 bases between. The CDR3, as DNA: TGCGCCAGCAGCGCCCAACCACAGGGCTCCTCCTACGAGCAGTACTTC. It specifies CASSAQPQGSSYEQYF.

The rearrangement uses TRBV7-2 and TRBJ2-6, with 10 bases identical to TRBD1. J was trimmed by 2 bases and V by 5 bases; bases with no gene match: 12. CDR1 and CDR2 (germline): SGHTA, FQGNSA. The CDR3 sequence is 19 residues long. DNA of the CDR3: TGTGCCAGCAGCCGACGAGGGACAGGGGATTCGACTGGGGCCAACGTCCTGACTTTC. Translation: CASSRRGTGDSTGANVLTF.

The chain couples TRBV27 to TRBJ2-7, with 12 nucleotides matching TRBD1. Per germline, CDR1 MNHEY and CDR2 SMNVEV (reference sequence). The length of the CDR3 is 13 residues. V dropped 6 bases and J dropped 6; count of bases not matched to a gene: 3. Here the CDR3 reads CASRGTGGGEQYF. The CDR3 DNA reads TGTGCCAGCAGAGGGACAGGGGGCGGCGAGCAGTACTTC.

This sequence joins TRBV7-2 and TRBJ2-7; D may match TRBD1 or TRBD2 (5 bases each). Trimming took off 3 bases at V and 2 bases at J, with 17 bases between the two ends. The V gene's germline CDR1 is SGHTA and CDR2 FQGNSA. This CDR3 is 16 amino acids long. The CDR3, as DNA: TGTGCCAGCAGCTTCGGGGCGGGTATACCCCCCTACGAGCAGTACTTC. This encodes CASSFGAGIPPYEQYF.

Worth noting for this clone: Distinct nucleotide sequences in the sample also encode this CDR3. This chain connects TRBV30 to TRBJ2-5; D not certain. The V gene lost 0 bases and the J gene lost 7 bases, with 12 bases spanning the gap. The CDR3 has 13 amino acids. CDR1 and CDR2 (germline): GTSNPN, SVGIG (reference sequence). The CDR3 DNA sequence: TGTGCCTGGAGTGTACTCGGCCCGGGGACCCAGTACTTC. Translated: CAWSVLGPGTQYF.

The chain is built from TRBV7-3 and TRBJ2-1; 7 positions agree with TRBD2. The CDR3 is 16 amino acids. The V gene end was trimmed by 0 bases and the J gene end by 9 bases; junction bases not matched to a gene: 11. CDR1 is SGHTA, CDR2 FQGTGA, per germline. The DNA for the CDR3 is TGTGCCAGCAGCTTAACGGGTGGAGCGGCTAGCGGTGAGCAGTTCTTC. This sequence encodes CASSLTGGAASGEQFF.

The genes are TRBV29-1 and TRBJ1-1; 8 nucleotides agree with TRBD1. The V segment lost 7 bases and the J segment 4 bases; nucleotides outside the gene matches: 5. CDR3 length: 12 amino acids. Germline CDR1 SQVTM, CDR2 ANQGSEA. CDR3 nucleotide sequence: TGCAGCGACCGACAGGGGACCACTGAAGCTTTCTTT. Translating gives CSDRQGTTEAFF.

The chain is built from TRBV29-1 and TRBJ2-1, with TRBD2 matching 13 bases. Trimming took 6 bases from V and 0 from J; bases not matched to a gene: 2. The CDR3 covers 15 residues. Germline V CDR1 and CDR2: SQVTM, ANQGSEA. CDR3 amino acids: CSVRTSGSSYNEQFF. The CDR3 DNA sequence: TGCAGCGTACGGACTAGCGGGAGCTCCTACAATGAGCAGTTCTTC.

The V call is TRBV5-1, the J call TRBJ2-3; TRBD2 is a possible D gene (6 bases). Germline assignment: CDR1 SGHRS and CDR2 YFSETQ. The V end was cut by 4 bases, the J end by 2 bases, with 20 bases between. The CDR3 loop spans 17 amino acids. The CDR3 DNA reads TGCGCCAGCAGCAGATGGGCCCGCGGGACCTCCACAGATACGCAGTATTTT. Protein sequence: CASSRWARGTSTDTQYF. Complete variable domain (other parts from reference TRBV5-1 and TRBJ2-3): KAGVTQTPRYLIKTRGQQVTLSCSPISGHRSVSWYQQTPGQGLQFLFEYFSETQRNKGNFPGRFSGRQFSNSRSEMNVSTLELGDSALYLCASSRWARGTSTDTQYFGPGTRLTVL.

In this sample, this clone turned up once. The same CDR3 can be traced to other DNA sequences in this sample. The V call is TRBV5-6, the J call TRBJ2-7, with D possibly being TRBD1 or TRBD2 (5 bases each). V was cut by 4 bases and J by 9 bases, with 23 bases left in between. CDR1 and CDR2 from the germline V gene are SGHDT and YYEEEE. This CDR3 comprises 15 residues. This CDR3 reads CASSALGTADPTQYF. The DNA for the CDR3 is TGTGCCAGCAGCGCCCTAGGGACGGCTGACCCAACGCAGTACTTC.

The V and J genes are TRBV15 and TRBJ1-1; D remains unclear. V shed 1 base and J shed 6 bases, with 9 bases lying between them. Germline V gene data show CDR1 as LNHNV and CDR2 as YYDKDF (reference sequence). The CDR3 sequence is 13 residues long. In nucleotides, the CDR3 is TGTGCCACCAGCAGAGGGGCCGGGGCTGAAGCTTTCTTT. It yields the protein CATSRGAGAEAFF.